This T cell receptor beta chain was identified during a study of blood T cell repertoires in COVID-19. Overall study context: Whether acute or convalescent, the COVID-19 samples came from the United States, Italy and Spain. PBMCs, B-cell-depleted T cells, or T cells provided the cDNA or gDNA that made up the material.

In the study's own analysis: Quantification of nucleated cells was approximated via reference gene primer amplification. Produced via immunoSEQ multiplex PCR; TCRdb's table is partial and in-frame only. V and J calls and clone size are as listed in that table; D and trimming were resolved from the DNA. The table records about 56,000 clones, about 91% of them present only once. Seattle patients were enrolled during active infection and followed longitudinally. This clonotype was obtained from a woman aged 60-75 years with COVID-19, enrolled during active disease. The material sequenced was peripheral blood.

The CDR3 spells CASHQEGYTEAFF. The CDR3 coding sequence is TGTGCCTCCCACCAGGAGGGTTACACTGAAGCTTTCTTT. The J gene is TRBJ1-1, the V gene TRBV12-3 or TRBV12-4; D call uncertain. Trimming pared 11 bases from V and 3 bases from J, leaving 16 bases between. The CDR3 runs to 13 residues.